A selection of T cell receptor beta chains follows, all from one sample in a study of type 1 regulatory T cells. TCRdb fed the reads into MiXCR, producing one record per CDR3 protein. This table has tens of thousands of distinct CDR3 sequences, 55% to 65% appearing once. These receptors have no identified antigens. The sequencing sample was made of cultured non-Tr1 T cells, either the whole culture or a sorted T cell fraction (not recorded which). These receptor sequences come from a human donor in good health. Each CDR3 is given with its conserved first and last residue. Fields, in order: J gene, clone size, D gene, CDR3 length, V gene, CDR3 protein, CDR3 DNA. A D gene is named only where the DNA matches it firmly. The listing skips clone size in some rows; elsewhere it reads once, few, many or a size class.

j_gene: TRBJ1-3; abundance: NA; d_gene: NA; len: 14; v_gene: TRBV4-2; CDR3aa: CASSQERVRNTIYF; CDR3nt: TGTGCCAGCAGCCAAGAACGGGTGCGAAACACCATATATTTT
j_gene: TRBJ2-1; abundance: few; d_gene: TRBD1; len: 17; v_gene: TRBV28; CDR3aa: CASSLLLDRVSANEQFF; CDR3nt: TGTGCCAGCAGTCTCTTACTGGACAGGGTCTCTGCTAATGAGCAGTTCTTC
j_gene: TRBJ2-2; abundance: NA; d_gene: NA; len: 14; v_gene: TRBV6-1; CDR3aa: CASSVTLLGGELFF; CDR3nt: TGTGCCAGCAGTGTTACCCTGTTAGGCGGGGAGCTGTTTTTT
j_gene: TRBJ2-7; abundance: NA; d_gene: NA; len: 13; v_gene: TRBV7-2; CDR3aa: CASSPGRAFEQYF; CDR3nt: TGTGCCAGCAGCCCCGGCAGGGCCTTCGAGCAGTACTTC
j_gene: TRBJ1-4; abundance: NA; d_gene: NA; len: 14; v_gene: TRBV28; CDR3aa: CASSPPNSNEKLFF; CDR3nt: TGTGCCAGCAGCCCCCCGAACAGCAATGAAAAACTGTTTTTT
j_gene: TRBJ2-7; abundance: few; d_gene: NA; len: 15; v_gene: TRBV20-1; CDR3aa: CSAREKQWRTYEQYF; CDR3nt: TGCAGTGCTAGAGAAAAGCAGTGGAGGACCTACGAGCAGTACTTC
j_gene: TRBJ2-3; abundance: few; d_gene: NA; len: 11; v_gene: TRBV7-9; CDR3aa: CASSLQDTQYF; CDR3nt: TGTGCCAGCAGCTTACAAGATACGCAGTATTTT
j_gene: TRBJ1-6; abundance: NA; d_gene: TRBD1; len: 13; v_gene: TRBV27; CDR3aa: CASRRTGSSPLHF; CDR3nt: TGTGCCAGCAGGAGGACAGGGTCTTCACCCCTCCACTTT
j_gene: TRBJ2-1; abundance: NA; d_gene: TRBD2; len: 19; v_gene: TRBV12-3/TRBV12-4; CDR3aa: CASLRLAGSNIYTHNEQFF; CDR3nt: TGTGCCAGCCTAAGACTAGCGGGATCCAACATTTACACACACAATGAGCAGTTCTTC
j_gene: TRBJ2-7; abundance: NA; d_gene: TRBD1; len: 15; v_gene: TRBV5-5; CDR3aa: CASSLPGTGGYEQYF; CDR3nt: TGTGCCAGCAGCTTACCCGGGACAGGGGGCTACGAGCAGTACTTC
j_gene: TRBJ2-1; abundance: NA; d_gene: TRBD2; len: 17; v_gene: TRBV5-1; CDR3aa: CASSLELAGGYYNEQFF; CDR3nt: TGCGCCAGCAGCTTGGAACTAGCGGGAGGTTATTACAATGAGCAGTTCTTC
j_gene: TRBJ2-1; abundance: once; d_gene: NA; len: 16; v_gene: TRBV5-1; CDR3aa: CASSLPGTLRGNEQFF; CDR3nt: TGCGCCAGCAGCTTGCCCGGGACATTGAGGGGCAATGAGCAGTTCTTC
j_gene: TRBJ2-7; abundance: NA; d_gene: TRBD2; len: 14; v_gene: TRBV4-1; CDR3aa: CASSLLGRSNEQYF; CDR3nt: TGCGCCAGCAGCCTTCTCGGGAGGAGCAACGAGCAGTACTTC
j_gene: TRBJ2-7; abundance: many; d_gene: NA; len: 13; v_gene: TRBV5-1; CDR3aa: CASSPTDYYEQYF; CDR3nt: TGCGCCAGCAGCCCCACGGACTACTACGAGCAGTACTTC
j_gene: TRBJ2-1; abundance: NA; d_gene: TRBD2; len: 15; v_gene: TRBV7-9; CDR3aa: CASSLREGRYNEQFF; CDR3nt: TGTGCCAGCAGTCTCCGGGAGGGCCGATACAATGAGCAGTTCTTC
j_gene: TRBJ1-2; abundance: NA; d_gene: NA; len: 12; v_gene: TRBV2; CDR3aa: CASSEAGDGYTF; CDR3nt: TGTGCCAGCAGTGAAGCAGGGGACGGCTACACCTTC
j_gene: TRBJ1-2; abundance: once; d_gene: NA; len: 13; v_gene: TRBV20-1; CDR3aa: CSARHRGITGYTF; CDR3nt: TGCAGTGCTAGACATCGGGGTATAACTGGCTACACCTTC
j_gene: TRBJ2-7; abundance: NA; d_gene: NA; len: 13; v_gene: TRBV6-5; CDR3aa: CASSQTRRGEQYF; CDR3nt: TGTGCCAGCAGCCAGACCCGACGGGGCGAGCAGTACTTC
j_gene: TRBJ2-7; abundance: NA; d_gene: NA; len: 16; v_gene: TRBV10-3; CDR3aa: CAISDIGGGRFREQYF; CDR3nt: TGTGCCATCAGTGATATCGGGGGCGGGCGTTTTCGGGAGCAGTACTTC
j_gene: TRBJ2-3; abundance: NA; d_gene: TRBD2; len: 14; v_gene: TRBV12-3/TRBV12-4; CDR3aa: CASSAGPGGDTQYF; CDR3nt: TGTGCCAGCAGTGCCGGGCCCGGGGGGGATACGCAGTATTTT
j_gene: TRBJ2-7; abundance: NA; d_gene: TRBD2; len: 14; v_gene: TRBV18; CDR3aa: CASSMSSGNYEQYF; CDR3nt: TGTGCCAGCTCAATGTCCAGCGGGAACTACGAGCAGTACTTC
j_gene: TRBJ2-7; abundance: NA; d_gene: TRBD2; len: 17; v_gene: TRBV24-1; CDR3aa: CATSDFWPAGGPYEQYF; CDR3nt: TGTGCCACCAGTGATTTTTGGCCGGCGGGAGGCCCCTACGAGCAGTACTTC